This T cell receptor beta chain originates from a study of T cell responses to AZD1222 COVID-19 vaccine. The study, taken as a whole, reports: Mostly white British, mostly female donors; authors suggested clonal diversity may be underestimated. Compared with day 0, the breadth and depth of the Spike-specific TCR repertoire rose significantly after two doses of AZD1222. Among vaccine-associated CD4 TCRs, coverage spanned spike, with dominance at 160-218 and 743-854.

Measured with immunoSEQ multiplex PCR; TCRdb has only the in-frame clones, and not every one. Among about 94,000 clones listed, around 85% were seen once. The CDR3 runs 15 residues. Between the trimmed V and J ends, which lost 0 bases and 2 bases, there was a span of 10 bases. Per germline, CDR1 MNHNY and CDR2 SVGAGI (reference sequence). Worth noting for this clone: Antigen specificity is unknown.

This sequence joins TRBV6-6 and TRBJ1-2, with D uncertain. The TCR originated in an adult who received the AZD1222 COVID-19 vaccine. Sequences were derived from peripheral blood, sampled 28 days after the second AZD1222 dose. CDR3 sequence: CASSYSAPVNYGYTF. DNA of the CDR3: TGTGCCAGCAGTTACTCGGCTCCAGTAAACTATGGCTACACCTTC.